This T cell receptor beta chain was captured by sequencing in a study of blood T cell repertoires in COVID-19. The CDR3 is 18 amino acids. With 2 bases clipped from V and 3 bases from J, the junction kept 12 bases outside the gene matches. Germline V lookup: CDR1 SGHAT, CDR2 FQNNGV. Sequenced by immunoSEQ multiplex PCR; TCRdb stores in-frame clones only, minus some. The sample includes 150,000 to 200,000 clones, around 85% seen only once; the top ten take 5%. Sequencing was done on a sample of peripheral blood. The genes are TRBV11-2 and TRBJ2-3; TRBD2 agrees at 9 bases. The origin of this receptor is a human donor in a cohort sampled during active COVID-19. Here the CDR3 reads CASSLITAGGLGTDTQYF. The CDR3 DNA reads as TGTGCCAGCAGCTTAATCACAGCGGGGGGTTTGGGTACAGATACGCAGTATTTT.